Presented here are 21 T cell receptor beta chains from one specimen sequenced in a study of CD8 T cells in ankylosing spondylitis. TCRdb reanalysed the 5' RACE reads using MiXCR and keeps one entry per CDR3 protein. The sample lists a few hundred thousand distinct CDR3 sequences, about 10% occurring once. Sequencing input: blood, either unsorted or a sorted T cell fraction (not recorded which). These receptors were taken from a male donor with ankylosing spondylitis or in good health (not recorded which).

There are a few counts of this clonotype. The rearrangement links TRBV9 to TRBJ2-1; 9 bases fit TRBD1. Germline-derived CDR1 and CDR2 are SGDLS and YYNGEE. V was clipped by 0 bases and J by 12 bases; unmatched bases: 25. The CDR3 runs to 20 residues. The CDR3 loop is CASSVGPGQGKGASTFRQFF. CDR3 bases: TGTGCCAGCAGCGTAGGGCCGGGACAGGGAAAAGGGGCATCCACCTTTAGGCAGTTCTTC.

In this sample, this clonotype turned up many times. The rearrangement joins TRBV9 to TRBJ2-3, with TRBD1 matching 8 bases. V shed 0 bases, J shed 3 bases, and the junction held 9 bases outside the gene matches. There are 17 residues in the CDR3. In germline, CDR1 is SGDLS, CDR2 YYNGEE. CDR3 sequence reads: CASSVAPQGAETDTQYF. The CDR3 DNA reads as TGTGCCAGCAGCGTAGCCCCTCAGGGGGCGGAAACAGATACGCAGTATTTT.

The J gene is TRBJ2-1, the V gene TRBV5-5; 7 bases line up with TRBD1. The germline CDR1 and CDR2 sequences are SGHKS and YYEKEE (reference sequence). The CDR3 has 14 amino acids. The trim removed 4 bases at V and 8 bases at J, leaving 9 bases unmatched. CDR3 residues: CASSPLTGSDEQFF. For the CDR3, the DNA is TGTGCCAGCAGCCCGCTGACAGGGAGTGATGAGCAGTTCTTC.

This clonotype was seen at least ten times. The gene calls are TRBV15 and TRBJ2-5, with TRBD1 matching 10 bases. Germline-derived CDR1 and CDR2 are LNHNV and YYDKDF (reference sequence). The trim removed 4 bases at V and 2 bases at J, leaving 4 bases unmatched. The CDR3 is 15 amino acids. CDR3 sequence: CATSIGTGDQETQYF. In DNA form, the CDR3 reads TGTGCCACCAGCATAGGGACAGGGGATCAAGAGACCCAGTACTTC.

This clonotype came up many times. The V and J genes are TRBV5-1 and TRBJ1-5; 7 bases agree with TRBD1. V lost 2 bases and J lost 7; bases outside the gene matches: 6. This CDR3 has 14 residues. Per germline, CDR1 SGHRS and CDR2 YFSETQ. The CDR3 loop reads CASSFEGGGQPQHF. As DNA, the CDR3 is TGCGCCAGCAGCTTTGAGGGAGGGGGCCAGCCCCAGCATTTT.

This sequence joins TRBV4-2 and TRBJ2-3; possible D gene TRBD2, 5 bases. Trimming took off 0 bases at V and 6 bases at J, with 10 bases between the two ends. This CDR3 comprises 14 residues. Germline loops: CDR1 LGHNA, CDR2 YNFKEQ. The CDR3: CASSQDGEFDTQYF. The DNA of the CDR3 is TGTGCCAGCAGCCAAGACGGGGAATTTGATACGCAGTATTTT.

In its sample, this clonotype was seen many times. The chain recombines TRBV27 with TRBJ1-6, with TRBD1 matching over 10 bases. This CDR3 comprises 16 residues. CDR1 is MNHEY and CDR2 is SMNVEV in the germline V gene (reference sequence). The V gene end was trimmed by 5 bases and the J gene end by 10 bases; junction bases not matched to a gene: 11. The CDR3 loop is CASSPSGTGVGSPLHF. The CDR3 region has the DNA TGTGCCAGCAGTCCCTCCGGGACAGGGGTGGGATCACCCCTCCACTTT.

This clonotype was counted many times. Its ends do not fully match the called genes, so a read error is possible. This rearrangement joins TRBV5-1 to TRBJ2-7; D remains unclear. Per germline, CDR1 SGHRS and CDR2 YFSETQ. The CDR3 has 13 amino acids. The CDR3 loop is CASRLGNSYEQYF. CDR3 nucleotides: TGCGCCAGCAGGTTGGGAAATTCCTACGAGCAGTACTTC.

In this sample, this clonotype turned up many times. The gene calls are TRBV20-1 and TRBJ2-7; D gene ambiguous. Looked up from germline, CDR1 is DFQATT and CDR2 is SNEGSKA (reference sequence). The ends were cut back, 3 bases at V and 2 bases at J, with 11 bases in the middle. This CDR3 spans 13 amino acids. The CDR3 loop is CSASDQPTYEQYF. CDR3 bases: TGCAGTGCTAGTGACCAACCGACCTACGAGCAGTACTTC.

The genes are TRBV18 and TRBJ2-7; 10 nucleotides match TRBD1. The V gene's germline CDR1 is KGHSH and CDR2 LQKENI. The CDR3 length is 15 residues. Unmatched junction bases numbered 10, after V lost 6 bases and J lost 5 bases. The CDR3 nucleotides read TGTGCCAGCTCTGGGTCCGGGACAGGGGTCAACGAGCAGTACTTC. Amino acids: CASSGSGTGVNEQYF. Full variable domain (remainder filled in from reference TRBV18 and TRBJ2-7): NAGVMQNPRHLVRRRGQEARLRCSPMKGHSHVYWYRQLPEEGLKFMVYLQKENIIDESGMPKERFSAEFPKEGPSILRIQQVVRGDSAAYFCASSGSGTGVNEQYFGPGTRLTVT.

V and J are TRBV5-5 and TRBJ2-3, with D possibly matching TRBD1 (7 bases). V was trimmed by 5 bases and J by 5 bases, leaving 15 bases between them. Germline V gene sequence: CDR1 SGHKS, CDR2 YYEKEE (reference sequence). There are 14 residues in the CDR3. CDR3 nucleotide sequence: TGTGCCAGCAGGGAACAGGGGCGGGAAGATACGCAGTATTTT. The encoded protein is CASREQGREDTQYF.

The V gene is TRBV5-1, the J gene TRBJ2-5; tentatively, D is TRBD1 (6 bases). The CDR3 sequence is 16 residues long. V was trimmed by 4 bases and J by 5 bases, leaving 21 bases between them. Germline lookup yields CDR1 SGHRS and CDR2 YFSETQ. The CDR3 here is CASSLTGTSTRETQYF. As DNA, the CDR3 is TGCGCCAGCAGCCTTACCGGGACATCTACGAGGGAGACCCAGTACTTC.

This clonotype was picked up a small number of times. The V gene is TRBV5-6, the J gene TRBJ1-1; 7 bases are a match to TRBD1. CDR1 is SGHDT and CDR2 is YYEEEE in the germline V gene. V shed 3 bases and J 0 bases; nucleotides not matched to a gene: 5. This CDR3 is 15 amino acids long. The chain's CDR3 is CASSSQGGMNTEAFF. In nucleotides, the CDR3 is TGTGCCAGCAGCTCCCAAGGGGGCATGAACACTGAAGCTTTCTTT. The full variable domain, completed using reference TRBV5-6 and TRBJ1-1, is DAGVTQSPTHLIKTRGQQVTLRCSPKSGHDTVSWYQQALGQGPQFIFQYYEEEERQRGNFPDRFSGHQFPNYSSELNVNALLLGDSALYLCASSSQGGMNTEAFFGQGTRLTVV.

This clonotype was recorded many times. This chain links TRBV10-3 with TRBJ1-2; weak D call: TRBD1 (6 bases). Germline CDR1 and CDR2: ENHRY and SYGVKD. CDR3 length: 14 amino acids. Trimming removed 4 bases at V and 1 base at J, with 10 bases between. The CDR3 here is CAISAAGDNYGYTF. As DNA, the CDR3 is TGTGCCATCAGTGCGGCAGGGGATAACTATGGCTACACCTTC.

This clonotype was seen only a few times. The CDR3 is CASSRESLWEQFF. The CDR3 DNA reads as TGTGCCAGCAGTCGGGAGAGCCTTTGGGAGCAGTTCTTC. V is TRBV7-9 and J is TRBJ2-1; D possibly corresponds to TRBD2 (6 bases). CDR1 SEHNR and CDR2 FQNEAQ come from the germline V gene (reference sequence). This CDR3 contains 13 residues. V dropped 6 bases and J dropped 10 bases, with 16 bases sitting between them.

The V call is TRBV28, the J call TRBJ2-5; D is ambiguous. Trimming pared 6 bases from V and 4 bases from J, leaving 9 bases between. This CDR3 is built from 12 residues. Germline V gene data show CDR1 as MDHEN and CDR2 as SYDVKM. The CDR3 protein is CASREDPETQYF. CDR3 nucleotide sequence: TGTGCCAGCAGGGAAGATCCAGAGACCCAGTACTTC. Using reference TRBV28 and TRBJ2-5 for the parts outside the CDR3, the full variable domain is DVKVTQSSRYLVKRTGEKVFLECVQDMDHENMFWYRQDPGLGLRLIYFSYDVKMKEKGDIPEGYSVSREKKERFSLILESASTNQTSMYLCASREDPETQYFGPGTRLLVL.

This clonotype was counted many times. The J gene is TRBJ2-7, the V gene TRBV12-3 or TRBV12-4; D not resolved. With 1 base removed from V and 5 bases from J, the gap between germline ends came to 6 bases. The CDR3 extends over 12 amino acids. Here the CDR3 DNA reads TGTGCCAGCAGTTTAGATAGTAACGAGCAGTACTTC. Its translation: CASSLDSNEQYF.

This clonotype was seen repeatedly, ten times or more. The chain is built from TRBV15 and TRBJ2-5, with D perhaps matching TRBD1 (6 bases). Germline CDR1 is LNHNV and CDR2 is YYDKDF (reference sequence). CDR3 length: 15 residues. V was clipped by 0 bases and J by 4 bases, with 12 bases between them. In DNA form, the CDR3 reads TGTGCCACCAGCAGAGATAATGGCAGGGGAGAGACCCAGTACTTC. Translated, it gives CATSRDNGRGETQYF. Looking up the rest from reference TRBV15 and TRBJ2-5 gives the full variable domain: DAMVIQNPRYQVTQFGKPVTLSCSQTLNHNVMYWYQQKSSQAPKLLFHYYDKDFNNEADTPDNFQSRRPNTSFCFLDIRSPGLGDTAMYLCATSRDNGRGETQYFGPGTRLLVL.

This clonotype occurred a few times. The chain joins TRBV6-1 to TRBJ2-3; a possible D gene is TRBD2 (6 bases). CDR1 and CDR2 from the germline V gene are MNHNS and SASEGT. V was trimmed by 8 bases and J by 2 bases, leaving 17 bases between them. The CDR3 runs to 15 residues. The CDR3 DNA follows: TGTGCCAGCGGTGGGTCGGGCGGGGCCACAGATACGCAGTATTTT. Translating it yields CASGGSGGATDTQYF.

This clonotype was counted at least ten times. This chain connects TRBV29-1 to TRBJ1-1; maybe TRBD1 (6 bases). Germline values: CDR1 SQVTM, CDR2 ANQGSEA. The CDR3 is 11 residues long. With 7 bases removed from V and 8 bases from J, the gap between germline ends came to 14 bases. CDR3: CSAGLGQEAFF. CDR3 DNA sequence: TGCAGCGCGGGACTCGGACAGGAAGCTTTCTTT.

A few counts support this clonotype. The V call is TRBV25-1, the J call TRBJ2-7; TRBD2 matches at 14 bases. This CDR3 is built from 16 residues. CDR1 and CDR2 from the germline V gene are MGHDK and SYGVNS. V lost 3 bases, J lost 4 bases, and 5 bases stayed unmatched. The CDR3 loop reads CASSDPGTSGSYEQYF. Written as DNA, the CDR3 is TGTGCCAGCAGTGATCCCGGGACTAGCGGGAGTTACGAGCAGTACTTC.